This entry lists 5 T cell receptor beta chains sequenced from one sample in a study of blood T cell repertoires in COVID-19. Some clones are missing from TCRdb's copy, which holds only in-frame ones; the method was immunoSEQ multiplex PCR. The sample contains a few hundred thousand clones, about 88% of which appear only once. The sequencing input was peripheral blood. The receptors here all came from a man in his 60s with acute or convalescent COVID-19.

V is TRBV7-2 and J is TRBJ2-7, with TRBD2 as a possible D gene (5 bases). Germline V gene lookup returns CDR1 SGHTA and CDR2 FQGNSA. CDR3 length: 16 residues. V was clipped by 4 bases and J by 0 bases, with 16 bases between them. CDR3 DNA sequence: TGTGCCAGCAGCTCCCCCGGGAAAGAAGGCTCCTACGAGCAGTACTTC. As protein: CASSSPGKEGSYEQYF.

This clone was observed a single time. The gene calls are TRBV3-1 (or the pseudogene TRBV3-2) and TRBJ2-5; the match to TRBD2 covers 12 bases. CDR3 length: 17 amino acids. Germline CDR1 reads LGHDT; CDR2 reads YNNKEL (reference sequence). The V gene end was trimmed by 5 bases and the J gene end by 4 bases; junction bases not matched to a gene: 11. The CDR3 nucleotides are TGTGCCAGCAGCAGCAGCCTACTAGCGGGGGGCAGAGAGACCCAGTACTTC. Residues: CASSSSLLAGGRETQYF.

The chain is built from TRBV19 and TRBJ1-5, with 7 bases fitting TRBD1. Losses at the gene ends were 3 bases for V and 3 bases for J; bases not matched to a gene: 11. There are 17 residues in the CDR3. CDR1 LNHDA and CDR2 SQIVND come from the germline V gene (reference sequence). Written as DNA, the CDR3 is TGTGCCAGTAGTATTATCACAGGGGCATCAATCAATCAGCCCCAGCATTTT. Its protein product is CASSIITGASINQPQHF.

The chain employs TRBV3-1 (or the pseudogene TRBV3-2) and TRBJ2-3; perhaps TRBD1 as D (6 bases). The V gene's germline CDR1 is LGHDT and CDR2 YNNKEL (reference sequence). The V end lost 4 bases, the J end lost 0 bases, and 14 bases lay between the germline ends. The CDR3 totals 16 residues. The CDR3 spells CASSPRQETSTDTQYF. CDR3 nucleotide sequence: TGTGCCAGCAGCCCTCGACAGGAGACTAGCACAGATACGCAGTATTTT.

As DNA, the CDR3 is TGTGCCACCGGTCCCGGCTCTGGGGCCAACGTCCTGACTTTC. As protein: CATGPGSGANVLTF. The chain has TRBV6-5 and TRBJ2-6; D unresolved. CDR1 and CDR2 (germline): MNHEY, SVGAGI. Trimming left V 10 bases short and J 0 bases short, with 10 bases between. The CDR3 spans 14 residues.